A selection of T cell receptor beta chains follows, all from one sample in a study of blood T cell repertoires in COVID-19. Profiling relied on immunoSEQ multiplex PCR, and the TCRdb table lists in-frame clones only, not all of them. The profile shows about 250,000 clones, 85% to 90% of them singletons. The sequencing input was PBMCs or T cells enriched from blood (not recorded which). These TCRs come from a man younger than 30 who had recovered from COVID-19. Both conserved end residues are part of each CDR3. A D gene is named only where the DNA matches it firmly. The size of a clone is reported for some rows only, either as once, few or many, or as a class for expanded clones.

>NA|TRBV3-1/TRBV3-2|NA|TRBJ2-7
NA
CASSQVWGTGTVRYF
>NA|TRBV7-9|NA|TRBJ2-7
TGTGCCAGCAGCCCCGACTCGGCCACCTACGAGCAGTACTTC
CASSPDSATYEQYF
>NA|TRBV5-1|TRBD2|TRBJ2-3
TGCGCCAGCACAAATAGCGGGGTGTCCACAGATACGCAGTATTTT
CASTNSGVSTDTQYF
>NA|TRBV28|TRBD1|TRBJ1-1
TGTGCCAGCAGTTTGATGGTGGCAGGGGGCGCGATCACTGAAGCTTTCTTT
CASSLMVAGGAITEAFF
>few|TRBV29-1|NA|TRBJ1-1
TGCAGCTTAACCGCCCAGGTGGGCACTGAAGCTTTCTTT
CSLTAQVGTEAFF
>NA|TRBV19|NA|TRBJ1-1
TGTGCCAGTAGTAACCGGGTTGAGAACACTGAAGCTTTCTTT
CASSNRVENTEAFF
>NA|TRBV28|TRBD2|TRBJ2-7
TGTGCCAGCAGTATGGGACTAGCCGACTACGAGCAGTACTTC
CASSMGLADYEQYF
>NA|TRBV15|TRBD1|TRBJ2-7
TGTGCCACCAGCAGAGCCTCGACAGGGGTGGCCTACGAGCAGTACTTC
CATSRASTGVAYEQYF
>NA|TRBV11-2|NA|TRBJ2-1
TGTGCCAGCAGCTTCGCCCGGAGTGAGCAGTTCTTC
CASSFARSEQFF
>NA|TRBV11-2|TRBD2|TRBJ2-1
TGTGCCAGCAGCGGGAGGCGGGAGGGCTTTTACAATGAGCAGTTCTTC
CASSGRREGFYNEQFF
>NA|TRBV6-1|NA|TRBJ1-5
TGTGCCAGCAGTGAAGCCTTCCTAGCTCAGCCCCAGCATTTT
CASSEAFLAQPQHF
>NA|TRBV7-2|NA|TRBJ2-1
TGTGCCAGCAGCTCCACAGGTAATGAGCAGTTCTTC
CASSSTGNEQFF
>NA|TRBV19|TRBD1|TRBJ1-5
TGTGCCAGTAGTCATTCAGGGGGCTTTCAGCCCCAGCATTTT
CASSHSGGFQPQHF
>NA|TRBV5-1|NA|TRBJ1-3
TGCGCCAGCAGCTTGGCCTCGGTTCTCTCTGGAAACACCATATATTTT
CASSLASVLSGNTIYF
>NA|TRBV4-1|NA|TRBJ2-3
TGCGCCAGCAGCCAAGACCCCCGGGGAGCGGAAACAGATACGCAGTATTTT
CASSQDPRGAETDTQYF
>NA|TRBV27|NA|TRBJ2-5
TGTGCCAGCAGTTTATTGGAGGGCCAAGAGACCCAGTACTTC
CASSLLEGQETQYF
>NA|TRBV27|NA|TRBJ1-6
TGTGCCAGCAGTTTATCGAGCTCCTATAATTCACCCCTCCACTTT
CASSLSSSYNSPLHF
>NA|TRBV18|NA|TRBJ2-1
TGTGCCAGCTCACTCCTACAGGGATACAATGAGCAGTTCTTC
CASSLLQGYNEQFF
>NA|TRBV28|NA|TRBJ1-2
TGTGCCAGCAGTTTACCCTTAGGAATCGGGGGTCCTGGCTACACCTTC
CASSLPLGIGGPGYTF
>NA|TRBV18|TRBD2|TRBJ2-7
TGTGCCAGCTCACCATATTCAGCGGGAGCCGGCGAGCAGTACTTC
CASSPYSAGAGEQYF
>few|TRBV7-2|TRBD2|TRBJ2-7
TGTGCCAGCAGCCATACCCAGGGACTAGCGGGACTCGAGCAGTACTTC
CASSHTQGLAGLEQYF
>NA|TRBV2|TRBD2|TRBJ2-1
TGTGCCAGCAACCCTGGGACTAGCGGAAACTACAATGAGCAGTTCTTC
CASNPGTSGNYNEQFF
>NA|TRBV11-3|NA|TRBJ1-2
TGTGCCAGCAGCTTGGGGGGGCTTCAGAACTATGGCTACACCTTC
CASSLGGLQNYGYTF
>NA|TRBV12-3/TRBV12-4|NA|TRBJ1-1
TGTGCCAGCAGTCCGACAGGGAACACTGAAGCTTTCTTT
CASSPTGNTEAFF
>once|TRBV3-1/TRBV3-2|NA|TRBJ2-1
TGTGCCAGCAGCGACCACAGCCTATCCTACAATGAGCAGTTCTTC
CASSDHSLSYNEQFF
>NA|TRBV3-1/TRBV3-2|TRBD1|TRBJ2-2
TGTGCCAGCAGCCAAGTTCCCGGGACAGGGGCCGGGGAGCTGTTTTTT
CASSQVPGTGAGELFF
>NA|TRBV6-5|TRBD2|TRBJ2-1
TGTGCCAGCAGTTACTCGTCGTCTAGCGGGCATGAGCAGTTCTTC
CASSYSSSSGHEQFF